What follows are 3 T cell receptor beta chains derived from one specimen sequenced in a study of vaccination effects on CD4 cells after COVID-19. These TCRs' antigens remain unknown. The assay was immunoSEQ multiplex PCR, and TCRdb's table has in-frame clones only and misses some. The table has over 25,000 clones, roughly two thirds seen once; the top ten hold over 9.5%. Viral peptide pool expansion of antigen-specific CD4+ T cells preceded sequencing in the ViraFEST assay. Isolating CD4+ T cells followed approximately 11 days of culture. People in the vaccine group had not been infected with SARS-CoV-2 before, and their nucleocapsid antibodies were negative. Sequenced here: CD4+ T cells from PBMCs cultured with SARS-CoV-2 spike peptides, sampled before COVID-19 vaccination. These receptors were taken from a human donor who received a COVID-19 vaccine.

The chain couples TRBV3-1 (or the pseudogene TRBV3-2) to TRBJ1-2; D remains unclear. This CDR3 is built from 12 residues. The V gene's germline CDR1 is LGHDT and CDR2 YNNKEL (reference sequence). The V and J ends lost 3 bases and 7 bases respectively, with 9 bases between them. CDR3 bases: TGTGCCAGCAGCCATGCAGAGGGTGGCTACACCTTC. Translation gives CASSHAEGGYTF.

This chain links TRBV27 with TRBJ1-5, with D perhaps matching TRBD1 (6 bases). V lost 3 bases to trimming and J lost 4 bases, with 13 bases between them. CDR3 size: 15 residues. From germline, CDR1 is MNHEY and CDR2 SMNVEV (reference sequence). The CDR3 bases are TGTGCCAGCAGTTTGGACAGTTTACGGAATCAGCCCCAGCATTTT. Translation gives CASSLDSLRNQPQHF.

V usage is TRBV6-1 and J usage is TRBJ1-1; D gene ambiguous. CDR3 length: 14 residues. Germline CDR1 is MNHNS and CDR2 is SASEGT. V was pared by 3 bases and J by 4 bases, with 12 bases between. The CDR3 sequence: CASSELGMGTEAFF. The CDR3 bases are TGTGCCAGCAGTGAGCTGGGGATGGGCACTGAAGCTTTCTTT.